The text below deals with one TCR beta chain. No antigen is known for it. TCRdb itself ran the 5' RACE reads through MiXCR, one entry per CDR3 protein. The repertoire consists of 300,000 to 400,000 distinct CDR3 sequences, with around 28% occurring once and the leading ten covering about 13%. The record originates from a study of T-cell memory formation after mild COVID-19. Study context: The study found TCR clusters largely donor specific. Study-wide results and caveats: Within pre-infection memory, some responding clones were found, suggesting cross-reactive memory joined. Later expanders leaned CD4+, whereas day 15 to 85 contracting clones were balanced CD4/CD8. Contracting CD4+ clones sat mainly in CM and EM; CD8+ in EMRA.

Trimming removed 1 base at V and 1 base at J, with 16 bases between. CDR1 is DFQATT and CDR2 is SNEGSKA in the germline V gene (reference sequence). The CDR3 length is 17 residues. The chain combines TRBV20-1 with TRBJ2-2; D gene unclear. This sequence was found in an adult woman who had mild COVID-19 (a few samples of this study predate the infection). Cell type and time point are not known. Sequencing was done on a sample of PBMCs or a T cell subset sorted from them (not recorded which). The CDR3 coding sequence is TGCAGTGCTAGAGGAGTATCTGAGGTTCGGAACACCGGGGAGCTGTTTTTT. Translation gives CSARGVSEVRNTGELFF.